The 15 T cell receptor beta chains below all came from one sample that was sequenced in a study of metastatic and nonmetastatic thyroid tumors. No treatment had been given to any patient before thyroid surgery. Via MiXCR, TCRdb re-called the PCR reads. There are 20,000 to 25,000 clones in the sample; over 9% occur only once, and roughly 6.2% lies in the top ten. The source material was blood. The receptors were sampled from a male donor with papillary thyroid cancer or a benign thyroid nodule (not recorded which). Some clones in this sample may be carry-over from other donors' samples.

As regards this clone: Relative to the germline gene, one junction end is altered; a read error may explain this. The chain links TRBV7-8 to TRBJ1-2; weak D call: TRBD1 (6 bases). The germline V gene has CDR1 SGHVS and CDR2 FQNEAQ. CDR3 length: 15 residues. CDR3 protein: CASSSSGEGDYVYTF. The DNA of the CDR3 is TGTGCCAGCAGCTCCTCGGGGGAGGGGGACTATGTCTACACCTTC. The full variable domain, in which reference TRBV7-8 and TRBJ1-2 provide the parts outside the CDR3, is GAGVSQSPRYKVAKRGQDVALRCDPISGHVSLFWYQQALGQGPEFLTYFQNEAQLDKSGLPSDRFFAERPEGSVSTLKIQRTQQEDSAVYLCASSSSGEGDYVYTFGSGTRLTVV.

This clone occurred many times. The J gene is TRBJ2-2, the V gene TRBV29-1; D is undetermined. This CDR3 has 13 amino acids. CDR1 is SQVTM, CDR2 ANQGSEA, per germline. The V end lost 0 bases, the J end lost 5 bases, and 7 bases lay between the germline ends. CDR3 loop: CSVEEKTTGELFF. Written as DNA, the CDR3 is TGCAGCGTTGAAGAGAAGACGACCGGGGAGCTGTTTTTT.

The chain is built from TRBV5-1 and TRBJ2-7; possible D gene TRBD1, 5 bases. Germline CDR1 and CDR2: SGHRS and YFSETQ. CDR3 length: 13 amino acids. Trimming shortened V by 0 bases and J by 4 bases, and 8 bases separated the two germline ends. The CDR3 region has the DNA TGCGCCAGCAGCTTGGGGTCAGGGTACGAGCAGTACTTC. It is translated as CASSLGSGYEQYF. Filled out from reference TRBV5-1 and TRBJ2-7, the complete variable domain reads KAGVTQTPRYLIKTRGQQVTLSCSPISGHRSVSWYQQTPGQGLQFLFEYFSETQRNKGNFPGRFSGRQFSNSRSEMNVSTLELGDSALYLCASSLGSGYEQYFGPGTRLTVT.

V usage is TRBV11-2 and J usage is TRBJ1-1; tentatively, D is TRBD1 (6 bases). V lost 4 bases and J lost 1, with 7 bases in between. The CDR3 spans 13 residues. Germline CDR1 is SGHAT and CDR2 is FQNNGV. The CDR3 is CASSWGQNTEAFF. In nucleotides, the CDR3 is TGTGCCAGCAGCTGGGGACAGAACACTGAAGCTTTCTTT.

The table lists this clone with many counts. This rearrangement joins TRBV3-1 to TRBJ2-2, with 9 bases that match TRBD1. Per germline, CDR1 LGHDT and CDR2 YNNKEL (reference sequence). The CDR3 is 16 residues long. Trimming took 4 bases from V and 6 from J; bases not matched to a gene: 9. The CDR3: CASSLLGTGSAGELFF. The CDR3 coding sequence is TGTGCCAGCAGCCTCCTTGGGACAGGGAGCGCCGGGGAGCTGTTTTTT.

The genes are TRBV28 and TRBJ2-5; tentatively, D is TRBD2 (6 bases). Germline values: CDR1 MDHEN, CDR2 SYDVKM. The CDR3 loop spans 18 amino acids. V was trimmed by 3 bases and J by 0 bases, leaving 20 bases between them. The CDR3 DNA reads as TGTGCCAGCAGTTTTTCATCGGGACGGGAGACGTACCAAGAGACCCAGTACTTC. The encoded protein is CASSFSSGRETYQETQYF.

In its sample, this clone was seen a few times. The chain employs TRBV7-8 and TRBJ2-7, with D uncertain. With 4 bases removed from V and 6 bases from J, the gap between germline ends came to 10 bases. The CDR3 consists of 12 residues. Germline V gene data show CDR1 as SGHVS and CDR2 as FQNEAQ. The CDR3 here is CASSSSSPEQYF. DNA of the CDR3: TGTGCCAGCAGCTCCTCCTCCCCCGAGCAGTACTTC.

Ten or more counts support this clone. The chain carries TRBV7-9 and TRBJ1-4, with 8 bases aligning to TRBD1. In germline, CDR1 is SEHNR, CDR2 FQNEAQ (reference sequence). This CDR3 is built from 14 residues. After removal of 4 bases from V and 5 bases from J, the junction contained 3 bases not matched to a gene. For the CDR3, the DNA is TGTGCCAGCAGCTCAGGACAGGGCAATGAAAAACTGTTTTTT. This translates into CASSSGQGNEKLFF. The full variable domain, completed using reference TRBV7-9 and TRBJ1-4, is DTGVSQNPRHKITKRGQNVTFRCDPISEHNRLYWYRQTLGQGPEFLTYFQNEAQLEKSRLLSDRFSAERPKGSFSTLEIQRTEQGDSAMYLCASSSGQGNEKLFFGSGTQLSVL.

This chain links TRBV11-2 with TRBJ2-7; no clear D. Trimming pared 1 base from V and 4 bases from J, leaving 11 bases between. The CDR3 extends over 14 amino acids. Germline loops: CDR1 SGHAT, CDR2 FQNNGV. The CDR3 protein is CASSLAQLLYEQYF. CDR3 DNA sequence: TGTGCCAGCAGCTTAGCCCAACTTCTGTACGAGCAGTACTTC. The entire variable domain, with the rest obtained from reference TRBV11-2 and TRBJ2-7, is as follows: EAGVAQSPRYKIIEKRQSVAFWCNPISGHATLYWYQQILGQGPKLLIQFQNNGVVDDSQLPKDRFSAERLKGVDSTLKIQPAKLEDSAVYLCASSLAQLLYEQYFGPGTRLTVT.

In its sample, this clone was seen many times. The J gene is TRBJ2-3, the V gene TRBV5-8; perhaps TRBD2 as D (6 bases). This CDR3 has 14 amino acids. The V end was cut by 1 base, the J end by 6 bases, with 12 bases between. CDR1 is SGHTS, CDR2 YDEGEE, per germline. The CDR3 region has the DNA TGTGCCAGCAGCTTGTGGGGGAGGAACGATACGCAGTATTTT. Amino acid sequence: CASSLWGRNDTQYF. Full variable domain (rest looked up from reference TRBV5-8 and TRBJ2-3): EAGVTQSPTHLIKTRGQQATLRCSPISGHTSVYWYQQALGLGLQFLLWYDEGEERNRGNFPPRFSGRQFPNYSSELNVNALELEDSALYLCASSLWGRNDTQYFGPGTRLTVL.

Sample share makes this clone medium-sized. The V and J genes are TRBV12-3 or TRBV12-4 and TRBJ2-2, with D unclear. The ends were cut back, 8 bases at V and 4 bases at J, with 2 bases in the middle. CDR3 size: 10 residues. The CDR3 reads CASGTGELFF. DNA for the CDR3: TGTGCCAGCGGCACCGGGGAGCTGTTTTTT.

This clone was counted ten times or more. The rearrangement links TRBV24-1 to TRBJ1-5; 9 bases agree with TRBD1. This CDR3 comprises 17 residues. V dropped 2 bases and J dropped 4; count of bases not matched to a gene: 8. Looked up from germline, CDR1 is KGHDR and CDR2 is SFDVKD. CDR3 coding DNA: TGTGCCACCAGTGATTCGAAGACAGGGGGGAGTAATCAGCCCCAGCATTTT. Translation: CATSDSKTGGSNQPQHF.

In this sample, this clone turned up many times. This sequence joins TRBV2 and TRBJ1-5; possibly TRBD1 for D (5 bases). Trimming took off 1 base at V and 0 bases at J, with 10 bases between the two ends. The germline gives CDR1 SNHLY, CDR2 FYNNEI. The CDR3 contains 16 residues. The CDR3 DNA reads TGTGCCAGCAGTGAAGGGGCAGGGTATAGCAATCAGCCCCAGCATTTT. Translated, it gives CASSEGAGYSNQPQHF.

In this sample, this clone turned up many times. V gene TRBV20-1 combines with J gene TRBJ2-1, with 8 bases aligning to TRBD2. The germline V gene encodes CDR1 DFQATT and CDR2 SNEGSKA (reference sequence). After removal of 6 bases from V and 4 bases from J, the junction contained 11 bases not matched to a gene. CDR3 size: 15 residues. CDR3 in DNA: TGCAGTGCCGCCGGGGGGGCGGGACCATACAATGAGCAGTTCTTC. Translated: CSAAGGAGPYNEQFF.

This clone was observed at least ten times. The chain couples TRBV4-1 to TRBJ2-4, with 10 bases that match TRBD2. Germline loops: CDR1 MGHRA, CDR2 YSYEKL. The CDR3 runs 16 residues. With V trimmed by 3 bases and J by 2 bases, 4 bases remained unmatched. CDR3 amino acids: CASSQASGSTKNIQYF. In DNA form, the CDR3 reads TGCGCCAGCAGCCAGGCTAGCGGGAGTACCAAAAACATTCAGTACTTC.